This passage covers 11 T cell receptor beta chains from one sample sequenced in a study of blood T cells in healthy people across ages. Together with a sample-barcoded 5' primer, a J-beta primer mix was included in a second PCR lasting about 7 to 11 cycles. MiXCR, applied by TCRdb to the 5' RACE reads, yields one record per CDR3 protein. The table lists some 370,000 distinct CDR3 sequences, roughly half of them singletons. Sequenced: blood. These receptors were collected from a man between 60 and 75 years old in good health.

This chain uses TRBV11-2 with TRBJ2-1; maybe TRBD2 (5 bases). The V end was cut by 1 base, the J end by 1 base, with 14 bases between. CDR3 length: 17 amino acids. The germline CDR1 and CDR2 sequences are SGHAT and FQNNGV. This CDR3 is CASSLAWLASSYNEQFF. In nucleotides, the CDR3 is TGTGCCAGCAGCTTAGCTTGGCTAGCAAGTTCCTACAATGAGCAGTTCTTC.

The chain is built from TRBV3-1 and TRBJ2-1; D might be TRBD2 (6 bases). Germline V CDR1 and CDR2: LGHDT, YNNKEL (reference sequence). The CDR3 totals 17 residues. V was shortened by 4 bases and J by 10 bases, with 26 bases between the two germline ends. The CDR3 sequence is CASSLTGGAGKGWEQFF. CDR3 nucleotide sequence: TGTGCCAGCAGCCTTACCGGGGGAGCAGGAAAAGGCTGGGAGCAGTTCTTC.

This clonotype was picked up a small number of times. The rearrangement links TRBV30 to TRBJ2-7; no clear D gene. This CDR3 is built from 12 residues. Germline V gene lookup returns CDR1 GTSNPN and CDR2 SVGIG (reference sequence). V lost 3 bases, J lost 3 bases, and 9 bases lay in between. The CDR3 DNA reads as TGTGCCTGGAGCAGGACCAACTACGAGCAGTACTTC. Protein product: CAWSRTNYEQYF.

This chain uses TRBV15 with TRBJ2-7; 7 bases fit TRBD1. V shed 0 bases, J shed 4 bases, and the junction held 6 bases outside the gene matches. This CDR3 contains 15 residues. Germline lookup yields CDR1 LNHNV and CDR2 YYDKDF (reference sequence). DNA of the CDR3: TGTGCCACCAGCAGAGATCGACAGGGTTTATACGAGCAGTACTTC. Translated: CATSRDRQGLYEQYF.

The V and J genes are TRBV20-1 and TRBJ1-5, with 9 bases identical to TRBD1. J was trimmed by 3 bases and V by 5 bases; bases with no gene match: 11. The V gene's germline CDR1 is DFQATT and CDR2 SNEGSKA (reference sequence). This CDR3 has 16 residues. The CDR3 DNA reads TGCAGTGCTCTGGGCCCGACAGGGGGATACAATCAGCCCCAGCATTTT. Its protein product is CSALGPTGGYNQPQHF.

The chain couples TRBV7-2 to TRBJ2-3; TRBD1 matches 8 bases. Losses at the gene ends were 5 bases for V and 5 bases for J; bases not matched to a gene: 9. There are 15 residues in the CDR3. The germline V gene has CDR1 SGHTA and CDR2 FQGNSA. In DNA, the CDR3 is TGTGCCAGCAGCCGGAACCCAGGGGGCAAAGATACGCAGTATTTT. This sequence encodes CASSRNPGGKDTQYF.

The chain has TRBV5-1 and TRBJ1-2, with D maybe TRBD1 (5 bases). V was cut by 0 bases and J by 4 bases, with 10 bases left in between. There are 14 residues in the CDR3. Germline V CDR1 and CDR2: SGHRS, YFSETQ. CDR3: CASSLEQGSYGYTF. The CDR3 bases are TGCGCCAGCAGCTTGGAGCAGGGTAGCTATGGCTACACCTTC.

The rearrangement joins TRBV6-2 or TRBV6-3 to TRBJ1-2; 9 nucleotides agree with TRBD1. Per germline, CDR1 MNHEY and CDR2 SVGEGT. Unmatched junction bases numbered 11, after V lost 6 bases and J lost 3 bases. The CDR3 length is 16 residues. The chain's CDR3 is CASRPWRDRVDYGYTF. CDR3 sequence (DNA): TGTGCCAGCAGACCCTGGCGGGACAGGGTGGACTATGGCTACACCTTC.

This clonotype was found a few times. The J gene is TRBJ2-1, the V gene TRBV20-1, with 8 bases aligning to TRBD2. The CDR3 has 15 residues. Germline V gene lookup returns CDR1 DFQATT and CDR2 SNEGSKA (reference sequence). Trimming took 3 bases from V and 7 from J; bases not matched to a gene: 11. CDR3 sequence: CSARDERGGGNEQFF. The CDR3 DNA follows: TGCAGTGCTAGGGATGAACGGGGGGGCGGTAATGAGCAGTTCTTC.

This clonotype showed up just a few times. J is TRBJ2-7 and V is TRBV9; the D gene is possibly TRBD1 (6 bases). The germline V and J ends were trimmed by 2 bases and 5 bases, with 14 bases remaining between them. Looked up from germline, CDR1 is SGDLS and CDR2 is YYNGEE. This CDR3 contains 14 residues. The CDR3, as DNA: TGTGCCAGCAGCGTTTCGATACAGGGTAACGAGCAGTACTTC. This codes for CASSVSIQGNEQYF.

The V call is TRBV6-5, the J call TRBJ1-2, with 11 bases that match TRBD1. The CDR3 covers 16 residues. V trimming: 2 bases; J trimming: 4 bases; junction bases outside the gene matches: 6. Germline CDR1 and CDR2: MNHEY and SVGAGI. CDR3 sequence (DNA): TGTGCCAGCAGTTACATTAGGACAGGGGGCGGCTATGGCTACACCTTC. This translates into CASSYIRTGGGYGYTF.